A single sample is the source of the 27 T cell receptor beta chains below, sequenced in a study of vaccination effects on CD4 cells after COVID-19. The antigens these receptors bind are not known. Culturing for about ten days preceded CD4+ T cell isolation. Only in-frame clones appear in the TCRdb table, and some are missing; sequencing was by immunoSEQ multiplex PCR. The table records roughly 68,000 clones, 72% of them present only once. The material sequenced was CD4+ T cells from PBMCs cultured without peptide, taken before COVID-19 vaccination. These receptors all come from a human donor who had a prior SARS-CoV-2 infection.

This clone was counted only a few times. The chain uses TRBV2 and TRBJ1-2, with 8 positions matching TRBD1. Germline V gene lookup returns CDR1 SNHLY and CDR2 FYNNEI. This CDR3 contains 14 residues. Losses at the gene ends were 7 bases for V and 3 bases for J; bases not matched to a gene: 7. This CDR3 is CASTRGRGDYGYTF. CDR3 nucleotide sequence: TGTGCCAGCACCAGGGGGCGCGGGGACTATGGCTACACCTTC.

The chain couples TRBV5-5 to TRBJ2-1, with a weak D call TRBD1 (6 bases). Trimming cost V 5 bases and J 2 bases, with 14 bases left between them. The germline CDR1 and CDR2 sequences are SGHKS and YYEKEE (reference sequence). This CDR3 spans 15 amino acids. CDR3 bases: TGTGCCAGCAGGTATTGGGGGCAGACCTACAATGAGCAGTTCTTC. It yields the protein CASRYWGQTYNEQFF.

The chain employs TRBV18 and TRBJ2-1; 12 nucleotides line up with TRBD2. This CDR3 is 16 amino acids long. V gave up 3 bases and J gave up 4 bases; unmatched junction bases: 4. Germline CDR1 reads KGHSH; CDR2 reads LQKENI. CDR3 in DNA: TGTGCCAGCTCACCTCCGACTAGCGGGAGATACAATGAGCAGTTCTTC. It encodes CASSPPTSGRYNEQFF.

This clone was seen a single time. The V gene is TRBV3-1 (or the pseudogene TRBV3-2), the J gene TRBJ2-3, with D maybe TRBD2 (6 bases). Germline CDR1 is LGHDT and CDR2 is YNNKEL (reference sequence). This CDR3 has 17 residues. V lost 0 bases and J lost 0, with 13 bases in between. The CDR3 nucleotides are TGTGCCAGCAGCCAAGATAAGACTAGACGCAGCACAGATACGCAGTATTTT. As protein: CASSQDKTRRSTDTQYF.

This chain uses TRBV3-1 (or the pseudogene TRBV3-2) with TRBJ2-1; D remains ambiguous. Germline V gene data show CDR1 as LGHDT and CDR2 as YNNKEL (reference sequence). V was trimmed by 4 bases and J by 7 bases, leaving 14 bases between them. This CDR3 is built from 14 residues. The CDR3 loop reads CASSPYIVGNEQFF. CDR3 bases: TGTGCCAGCAGCCCTTACATCGTGGGAAATGAGCAGTTCTTC.

J is TRBJ2-3 and V is TRBV7-8; tentative D call: TRBD2 (6 bases). V lost 5 bases to trimming and J lost 8 bases, with 14 bases between them. The germline gives CDR1 SGHVS, CDR2 FQNEAQ. This CDR3 has 13 amino acids. CDR3 sequence reads: CASSPGTEGTQYF. DNA for the CDR3: TGTGCCAGCAGCCCTGGGACTGAGGGTACGCAGTATTTT.

This clone was counted only a few times. The chain is built from TRBV6-5 and TRBJ1-2; 7 bases agree with TRBD1. V lost 6 bases and J lost 4; bases outside the gene matches: 8. Germline loops: CDR1 MNHEY, CDR2 SVGAGI. The CDR3 covers 14 residues. The CDR3 nucleotides are TGTGCCAGCAGAAAAACAGGGGCTGCCTATGGCTACACCTTC. Amino acid sequence: CASRKTGAAYGYTF.

This clone was seen a handful of times. This chain links TRBV7-2 with TRBJ1-3; TRBD1 aligns across 9 bases. The germline V gene encodes CDR1 SGHTA and CDR2 FQGNSA. The CDR3 runs to 17 residues. V gave up 5 bases and J gave up 2 bases; unmatched junction bases: 10. The CDR3 loop reads CASSAQGGQGAGNTIYF. DNA of the CDR3: TGTGCCAGCAGCGCCCAAGGGGGACAGGGAGCTGGAAACACCATATATTTT. Filled out from reference TRBV7-2 and TRBJ1-3, the complete variable domain reads GAGVSQSPSNKVTEKGKDVELRCDPISGHTALYWYRQSLGQGLEFLIYFQGNSAPDKSGLPSDRFSAERTGGSVSTLTIQRTQQEDSAVYLCASSAQGGQGAGNTIYFGEGSWLTVV.

This chain links TRBV5-1 with TRBJ1-3, with a possible D match to TRBD1 (5 bases). Trimming cost V 2 bases and J 3 bases, with 15 bases left between them. CDR1 and CDR2 from the germline V gene are SGHRS and YFSETQ. This CDR3 comprises 16 residues. The CDR3 DNA reads as TGCGCCAGCAGCTTCAATCAGGGTATGAGTGGAAACACCATATATTTT. Protein: CASSFNQGMSGNTIYF.

The rearrangement joins TRBV7-2 to TRBJ1-3, with no clear D. The CDR3 is 15 residues long. The V and J ends lost 3 bases and 4 bases respectively, with 13 bases between them. The germline CDR1 and CDR2 sequences are SGHTA and FQGNSA. This CDR3 reads CASSFYPPRGNTIYF. The CDR3 DNA sequence: TGTGCCAGCAGCTTTTACCCACCCAGGGGAAACACCATATATTTT.

The V and J genes are TRBV2 and TRBJ1-6, with a weak D call TRBD1 (5 bases). Germline V CDR1 and CDR2: SNHLY, FYNNEI. V was trimmed by 4 bases and J by 7 bases, leaving 8 bases between them. The CDR3 is 13 amino acids. The CDR3 DNA reads TGTGCCAGCAGTGGACAGATAAATTCACCCCTCCACTTT. Translation gives CASSGQINSPLHF.

The rearrangement joins TRBV6-1 to TRBJ1-2; D is possibly TRBD1 (5 bases). Trimming pared 3 bases from V and 7 bases from J, leaving 15 bases between. This CDR3 spans 14 amino acids. CDR1 and CDR2 from the germline V gene are MNHNS and SASEGT. Here the CDR3 reads CASSEGPFPGGYTF. The CDR3 DNA reads as TGTGCCAGCAGTGAGGGACCATTCCCTGGTGGCTACACCTTC.

This chain links TRBV18 with TRBJ2-7, with 10 bases fitting TRBD2. This CDR3 comprises 16 residues. Per the germline V gene, CDR1 is KGHSH and CDR2 is LQKENI. With V trimmed by 2 bases and J by 1 base, 5 bases remained unmatched. CDR3: CASSPVLSGGSYEQYF. Written as DNA, the CDR3 is TGTGCCAGCTCACCAGTTCTTAGCGGGGGGTCCTACGAGCAGTACTTC.

The chain recombines TRBV7-2 with TRBJ2-7; 7 bases map to TRBD1. Trimming at V came to 5 bases and at J to 3 bases, leaving 7 bases not matched to a gene. CDR1 and CDR2 (germline): SGHTA, FQGNSA. The CDR3 runs 14 residues. The CDR3 here is CASSPRSGGYEQYF. DNA of the CDR3: TGTGCCAGCAGCCCGCGCTCAGGGGGCTACGAGCAGTACTTC.

V usage is TRBV4-1 and J usage is TRBJ2-4; weak D call: TRBD1 (5 bases). Trimming cost V 0 bases and J 5 bases, with 5 bases left between them. The CDR3 runs to 13 residues. Germline V gives CDR1 MGHRA, CDR2 YSYEKL. Here the CDR3 DNA reads TGCGCCAGCAGCCAAGACAGGGAAAACATTCAGTACTTC. Protein product: CASSQDRENIQYF.

The chain employs TRBV7-2 and TRBJ2-5; D may be TRBD1 or TRBD2 (5 bases each). Germline V gene lookup returns CDR1 SGHTA and CDR2 FQGNSA. The V end was cut by 5 bases, the J end by 5 bases, with 18 bases between. The CDR3 runs 15 residues. The CDR3 region is CASSPQRGSGETQYF. The CDR3 DNA sequence: TGTGCCAGCAGCCCTCAGAGGGGTTCGGGGGAGACCCAGTACTTC.

The chain links TRBV2 to TRBJ2-7; the D is unclear. The CDR3 is 14 amino acids. From germline, CDR1 is SNHLY and CDR2 FYNNEI. The V end lost 7 bases, the J end lost 7 bases, and 20 bases lay between the germline ends. CDR3 region: CASNPYVLPTEQYF. CDR3 DNA sequence: TGTGCCAGCAACCCCTACGTGCTGCCGACAGAGCAGTACTTC.

This clone was counted a single time. The CDR3 bases are TGTGCCAGCGCGGGGGGGCTCACCTACGAGCAGTACTTC. It is translated as CASAGGLTYEQYF. The chain couples TRBV2 to TRBJ2-7, with 9 nucleotides matching TRBD2. The germline V gene has CDR1 SNHLY and CDR2 FYNNEI. This CDR3 contains 13 residues. Trimming removed 8 bases from V and 2 bases from J; junction bases left unmatched: 4. The variable domain in full, completed from reference TRBV2 and TRBJ2-7, reads EPEVTQTPSHQVTQMGQEVILRCVPISNHLYFYWYRQILGQKVEFLVSFYNNEISEKSEIFDDQFSVERPDGSNFTLKIRSTKLEDSAMYFCASAGGLTYEQYFGPGTRLTVT.

This clone was seen a handful of times. The V and J genes are TRBV11-3 and TRBJ2-7, with a tentative D call TRBD2 (6 bases). Germline V gene sequence: CDR1 SGHNT, CDR2 YENEEA. The CDR3 covers 13 residues. V was clipped by 8 bases and J by 3 bases, with 14 bases between them. The CDR3 DNA reads as TGTGCCAGCGGCGGAGGGACCAACTACGAGCAGTACTTC. The encoded protein is CASGGGTNYEQYF. Based on the CDR3 plus reference TRBV11-3 and TRBJ2-7, the full variable domain is EAGVVQSPRYKIIEKKQPVAFWCNPISGHNTLYWYLQNLGQGPELLIRYENEEAVDDSQLPKDRFSAERLKGVDSTLKIQPAELGDSAVYLCASGGGTNYEQYFGPGTRLTVT.

The chain combines TRBV18 with TRBJ2-7, with 12 bases fitting TRBD2. This CDR3 is built from 16 residues. Germline values: CDR1 KGHSH, CDR2 LQKENI. The J segment lost 7 bases and the V segment lost 3 bases, leaving 10 bases of the junction unmatched. The CDR3 DNA reads as TGTGCCAGCTCACCCAAGACTAGCGGGAGCATATTGGAGCAGTACTTC. The encoded protein is CASSPKTSGSILEQYF.

V is TRBV24-1 and J is TRBJ2-1, with a weak D call TRBD1 (5 bases). Germline values: CDR1 KGHDR, CDR2 SFDVKD. The germline V and J ends were trimmed by 2 bases and 4 bases, with 14 bases remaining between them. The CDR3 is 16 amino acids. The CDR3 spells CATSDYSQDMYNEQFF. The CDR3 region has the DNA TGTGCCACCAGTGATTATTCACAGGATATGTACAATGAGCAGTTCTTC.

The chain carries TRBV4-2 and TRBJ2-1; D is perhaps TRBD2 (6 bases). V was cut by 5 bases and J by 3 bases, with 14 bases left in between. The germline V gene encodes CDR1 LGHNA and CDR2 YNFKEQ. The CDR3 has 15 amino acids. Here the CDR3 reads CASSEASANYNEQFF. DNA for the CDR3: TGTGCCAGCAGCGAGGCTAGCGCAAACTACAATGAGCAGTTCTTC.

The V and J genes are TRBV18 and TRBJ2-7; D is possibly TRBD1 (5 bases). Between the trimmed V and J ends, which lost 3 bases and 0 bases, there was a span of 6 bases. This CDR3 spans 13 amino acids. The germline V gene has CDR1 KGHSH and CDR2 LQKENI. CDR3 bases: TGTGCCAGCTCACCTGACAGCTCCTACGAGCAGTACTTC. Translating it yields CASSPDSSYEQYF.

The rearrangement joins TRBV4-1 to TRBJ1-2; no clear D gene. V lost 2 bases, J lost 3 bases, and 19 bases lay in between. The CDR3 is made up of 17 amino acids. Germline CDR1 reads MGHRA; CDR2 reads YSYEKL. In DNA form, the CDR3 reads TGCGCCAGCAGCCAACCCATAGGACGATCTAGGGACTATGGCTACACCTTC. Amino acids: CASSQPIGRSRDYGYTF.

The gene calls are TRBV27 and TRBJ1-6, with 11 bases matching TRBD1. Germline V gene sequence: CDR1 MNHEY, CDR2 SMNVEV (reference sequence). After removal of 3 bases from V and 6 bases from J, the junction contained 7 bases not matched to a gene. This CDR3 is built from 17 residues. Here the CDR3 reads CASSFDGTGGSNSPLHF. The CDR3 DNA is TGTGCCAGCAGTTTTGACGGGACAGGGGGATCTAATTCACCCCTCCACTTT.

The genes are TRBV6-1 and TRBJ1-6, with D possibly TRBD1 on 5 matching bases. Germline assignment: CDR1 MNHNS and CDR2 SASEGT. The V end lost 2 bases, the J end lost 10 bases, and 18 bases lay between the germline ends. This CDR3 spans 16 amino acids. The CDR3 region is CASSEQPGLSSSPLHF. In DNA form, the CDR3 reads TGTGCCAGCAGTGAACAGCCGGGGCTGTCCTCATCACCCCTCCACTTT.

This clone has just one count. The CDR3 loop reads CASSPLDRFTYEQYF. In nucleotides, the CDR3 is TGTGCCAGCTCACCATTGGACAGGTTTACCTACGAGCAGTACTTC. V and J are TRBV18 and TRBJ2-7, with TRBD1 matching 7 bases. The germline gives CDR1 KGHSH, CDR2 LQKENI. CDR3 length: 15 amino acids. Germline trimming cut 2 bases from V and 2 bases from J; bases unmatched to any gene: 6.